This T cell receptor (beta chain) was sequenced in a study of long-term antiretroviral therapy in people with HIV. The overall study: The oldest specimens predate the 2015 immediate-ART recommendation by about a decade. Study-level results: Clones that had undergone expansion before ART prevailed in the repertoire throughout all time points.

Survey-level immunoSEQ v3.0 assays were run. Sequencing was directed toward about 35,000-50,000 T-cell genomes in each sample. Data came from immunoSEQ multiplex PCR; TCRdb stores just in-frame clones and leaves some out. The sample consists of over 35,000 clones, about 94% of them appearing once. Prior to DNA extraction, the samples held about 1-11 million cryopreserved PBMC. Note on this clone: The antigen remains undetermined. One junction end does not reproduce the germline sequence, and a read error may be involved.

CDR3 length: 15 residues. CDR1 is MNHEY and CDR2 is SVGAGI in the germline V gene. This TCR was recovered from a young man with HIV. The sequenced sample was unsorted PBMCs, obtained about 9.1 years after starting antiretroviral therapy. The chain links TRBV6-5 to TRBJ2-3; 9 bases agree with TRBD2. CDR3 residues: CASSDSSGGSDTQYF. In DNA, the CDR3 is TGTGCCAGCAGTGACTCGAGCGGGGGGTCAGATACGCAGTATTTT.